The TCR beta chain described here comes from a study of blood T cell repertoires in COVID-19. Looking at the study overall: The analysed material was cDNA or gDNA that came from T cells, B-cell-depleted T cells, or PBMCs.

TCRdb's copy holds only in-frame clones and misses some; the assay was immunoSEQ multiplex PCR. In the table there are roughly 300,000 clones, approximately 85% of which are singletons. Per the germline V gene, CDR1 is LGHDT and CDR2 is YNNKEL (reference sequence). The CDR3 length is 18 residues. J gave up 4 bases and V 4 bases, and 16 bases lay outside the gene matches. The TCR was taken from a woman between 45 and 60 years old with acute or convalescent COVID-19. The chain is built from TRBV3-1 (or the pseudogene TRBV3-2) and TRBJ1-2, with 9 bases lining up with TRBD1. Sequencing was carried out using peripheral blood. The CDR3 DNA reads as TGTGCCAGCAGCCCGCTCGACCGGGACAGGGTTTTCTCCTATGGCTACACCTTC. Protein sequence: CASSPLDRDRVFSYGYTF.